The 13 T cell receptor beta chains below were found in one sample sequenced in a study of regulatory T cells in long-lasting Graves disease. Library construction for TCR beta used iRepertoire HTBI primers and Arm-PCR of CDR3 regions. Each CDR3 protein gets one entry after TCRdb re-called the multiplex PCR reads with MiXCR. The table includes about 470,000 distinct CDR3 sequences, 14% to 15% detected once. Time point defined: newly diagnosed GD, antithyroid drugs for less than 3 months. Making the TCR library involved RNA that had been extracted from PBMCs. This sample also belongs to another study, concerning T cells in Graves' hyperthyroidism and ophthalmopathy.

Sample: peripheral blood mononuclear cells (PBMCs), taken at new diagnosis, from a patient treated with antithyroid drugs. These receptors were collected from a woman aged 30 to 39 with Graves disease.

This clonotype appeared many times. V and J are TRBV7-9 and TRBJ2-1; TRBD2 agrees at 8 bases. The CDR3 extends over 14 amino acids. Germline V gene sequence: CDR1 SEHNR, CDR2 FQNEAQ (reference sequence). The ends lost 2 bases at V and 6 bases at J; junction bases unmatched: 3. The CDR3 DNA sequence: TGTGCCAGCAGCTTAAGGACTAGCCGCAATGAGCAGTTCTTC. This encodes CASSLRTSRNEQFF.

The CDR3 DNA reads TGCGCCAGCAGCTTGCTAGCTAGCGGAGCACAAGAGACCCAGTACTTC. It yields the protein CASSLLASGAQETQYF. The chain combines TRBV5-1 with TRBJ2-5; 7 bases are a match to TRBD2. The germline V gene has CDR1 SGHRS and CDR2 YFSETQ. The V gene end was trimmed by 1 base and the J gene end by 2 bases; junction bases not matched to a gene: 8. The CDR3 sequence is 16 residues long.

The table lists this clonotype with many counts. The chain has TRBV3-1 and TRBJ2-1; tentative D call: TRBD2 (5 bases). Trimming took off 3 bases at V and 7 bases at J, with 7 bases between the two ends. The CDR3 runs to 12 residues. Germline CDR1 LGHDT, CDR2 YNNKEL (reference sequence). The CDR3 DNA follows: TGTGCCAGCAGCCATACGGGAAATGAGCAGTTCTTC. Translating gives CASSHTGNEQFF.

This clonotype was seen repeatedly, ten times or more. The rearrangement joins TRBV5-1 to TRBJ2-1; no clear D. V was clipped by 1 base and J by 3 bases, with 8 bases between them. The CDR3 has 14 amino acids. Looked up from germline, CDR1 is SGHRS and CDR2 is YFSETQ. For the CDR3, the DNA is TGCGCCAGCAGCTTGACGGCAGTCTACAATGAGCAGTTCTTC. It is translated as CASSLTAVYNEQFF.

In its sample, this clonotype was seen a few times. The chain is built from TRBV30 and TRBJ2-1, with TRBD2 identical over 7 bases. Germline V gene lookup returns CDR1 GTSNPN and CDR2 SVGIG (reference sequence). J was trimmed by 16 bases and V by 1 base; bases with no gene match: 13. The CDR3 consists of 13 residues. The CDR3 coding sequence is TGTGCCTGGAGTGCCTTAGCGGGTTTAAGTAGTTTCTTC. Protein product: CAWSALAGLSSFF.

This clonotype was seen a few times. The V gene is TRBV5-1, the J gene TRBJ2-3; 11 bases line up with TRBD2. V lost 4 bases, J lost 8 bases, and 9 bases stayed unmatched. Germline values: CDR1 SGHRS, CDR2 YFSETQ. CDR3 length: 15 amino acids. The CDR3 DNA reads as TGCGCCAGCAGCACGACTAGCGGGACCCCGGGTACGCAGTATTTT. It encodes CASSTTSGTPGTQYF. The complete variable domain, with remaining parts taken from reference TRBV5-1 and TRBJ2-3, reads KAGVTQTPRYLIKTRGQQVTLSCSPISGHRSVSWYQQTPGQGLQFLFEYFSETQRNKGNFPGRFSGRQFSNSRSEMNVSTLELGDSALYLCASSTTSGTPGTQYFGPGTRLTVL.

The rearrangement links TRBV7-2 to TRBJ2-3, with D unclear. The CDR3 totals 12 residues. Trimming left V 3 bases short and J 6 bases short, with 7 bases between. Looked up from germline, CDR1 is SGHTA and CDR2 is FQGNSA. CDR3 nucleotides: TGTGCCAGCAGCTTCGGAGCGGATACGCAGTATTTT. It specifies CASSFGADTQYF.

The chain links TRBV6-1 to TRBJ1-1; TRBD1 is a possible D gene (6 bases). Germline CDR1 and CDR2: MNHNS and SASEGT. Trimming stripped 5 bases from V and 11 bases from J, with 15 bases between. This CDR3 is 12 amino acids long. CDR3 sequence: CASSPNRAGAFF. The CDR3 DNA reads as TGTGCCAGCAGTCCTAACAGGGCGGGTGCTTTCTTT.

This clonotype was observed at least ten times. This rearrangement joins TRBV7-9 to TRBJ2-1; TRBD2 matches 7 bases. Germline V gene sequence: CDR1 SEHNR, CDR2 FQNEAQ (reference sequence). The CDR3 totals 15 residues. The trim removed 1 base at V and 7 bases at J, leaving 7 bases unmatched. The CDR3 bases are TGTGCCAGCAGCTTAGGCCTAGCGGAGGGGAATGAGCAGTTCTTC. Protein sequence: CASSLGLAEGNEQFF.

In its sample, this clonotype was seen many times. The rearrangement links TRBV3-1 to TRBJ2-3, with 9 bases that match TRBD2. V dropped 9 bases and J dropped 6; count of bases not matched to a gene: 13. This CDR3 has 15 amino acids. Germline V CDR1 and CDR2: LGHDT, YNNKEL (reference sequence). The CDR3 protein is CASKSSGRGMDTQYF. CDR3 nucleotides: TGTGCCAGTAAAAGTAGCGGGAGAGGAATGGATACGCAGTATTTT.

A word on this clonotype: A much bigger clone sits one base away, suggesting this may be a read error. The gene calls are TRBV2 and TRBJ2-3; a weak D match, TRBD2 (6 bases). The CDR3 spans 13 residues. CDR1 is SNHLY and CDR2 is FYNNEI in the germline V gene. Between the trimmed V and J ends, which lost 7 bases and 3 bases, there was a span of 11 bases. CDR3 residues: CASMRDLTDTQYF. The CDR3 DNA reads as TGTGCCAGCATGAGGGACTTAACAGATACGCAGTATTTT.

This clonotype showed up many times. The V gene is TRBV2, the J gene TRBJ2-1; possible D gene TRBD2, 6 bases. This CDR3 is built from 15 residues. V lost 6 bases to trimming and J lost 2 bases, with 14 bases between them. Germline CDR1 is SNHLY and CDR2 is FYNNEI. CDR3 residues: CASRAGTQTYNEQFF. DNA of the CDR3: TGTGCCAGCAGGGCCGGGACTCAGACCTACAATGAGCAGTTCTTC.

This clonotype occurred many times. This chain uses TRBV15 with TRBJ1-1; a possible D gene is TRBD1 (6 bases). V lost 0 bases to trimming and J lost 5 bases, with 13 bases between them. This CDR3 contains 15 residues. Germline lookup yields CDR1 LNHNV and CDR2 YYDKDF (reference sequence). The CDR3 DNA is TGTGCCACCAGCAGAGATTCTCAGGGGAGGACTGAAGCTTTCTTT. This gives the protein CATSRDSQGRTEAFF.